The rows below give T cell receptor beta chains drawn from one sample of a study of T cells in Graves' hyperthyroidism and ophthalmopathy. TCRdb redid the calling of the multiplex PCR reads with MiXCR, one entry per CDR3 protein. Of 300,000 or so distinct CDR3 sequences listed, 17% are singletons. Input material: blood. All receptors come from a woman aged 60-75 years with Graves' ophthalmopathy. Both conserved end residues are trimmed from each CDR3. D genes are given only for firm matches.

j_call v_call d_call cdr3_aa
TRBJ2-1 TRBV18 TRBD2 ASSPQTSGAGYNEQF
TRBJ1-6 TRBV3-1 NA ASSKSAGESPLH
TRBJ2-1 TRBV7-9 NA ASSLPAWVQF
TRBJ1-2 TRBV2 NA ASTVGGEFGYT
TRBJ2-5 TRBV27 NA ASSPLILQGGQETQY
TRBJ2-7 TRBV10-3 NA AIRASEHYEQY
TRBJ2-2 TRBV6-1 NA ASDRQNTGELF
TRBJ2-3 TRBV2 NA ASRGGLHTDTQY
TRBJ1-1 TRBV4-1 NA ASSHPSSTGTTEAF
TRBJ2-3 TRBV4-2 NA ASSQDPTGVTDTQY
TRBJ2-1 TRBV7-2 TRBD1 ASSPWTGGSYNEQF
TRBJ2-7 TRBV7-2 TRBD1 ASSSGQGGTYEQY
TRBJ1-1 TRBV6-1 NA ASSESGGNTEAF
TRBJ2-7 TRBV2 TRBD2 ASRVLAGAYEQY
TRBJ2-7 TRBV30 NA AWSVLGYEQY
TRBJ1-6 TRBV6-1 TRBD1 ASSGRDSHNSPLH
TRBJ1-3 TRBV5-1 NA ASSFGHPGVDTIY
TRBJ2-1 TRBV4-3 NA ASSQAQHPLAHNEQF
TRBJ2-7 TRBV5-1 TRBD2 ASSLVLAGPYEQY
TRBJ2-7 TRBV7-2 NA ASRLTGSYEQY
TRBJ2-3 TRBV10-3 TRBD1 ASISRGTGQPG
TRBJ2-7 TRBV6-1 TRBD1 ASSTTRQGTYEQY
TRBJ2-7 TRBV5-6 NA ASSLAGYGTESYEQY
TRBJ2-3 TRBV20-1 TRBD1 SAYPRTGGANTQY
TRBJ2-1 TRBV6-1 NA ASRPTGVLSYNEQF
TRBJ2-5 TRBV19 NA ASSIVQGEETQY
TRBJ1-2 TRBV5-5 NA ASSLGRTANYGYT
TRBJ2-3 TRBV11-2 NA ASSPTGWGRDTQY
TRBJ1-4 TRBV9 TRBD1 ASSGRDSFNEKLF
TRBJ1-2 TRBV6-1 TRBD1 ASSQTGTGGFGYT
TRBJ2-3 TRBV3-1 NA ASSQGMYTQY
TRBJ1-5 TRBV5-1 NA ASSLDGSGPQPQH
TRBJ2-3 TRBV5-1 NA ASSLASLTDTQY
TRBJ2-2 TRBV29-1 TRBD1 SVGGGEGAHRAGELF
TRBJ2-3 TRBV5-8 NA ASSLARNTDTQY
TRBJ1-2 TRBV4-3 TRBD1 ASSPGQGNGYT
TRBJ1-5 TRBV6-2/TRBV6-3 NA ASTNTDLGNQPQH
TRBJ2-3 TRBV7-2 TRBD2 ASSFASGRTDTQY
TRBJ2-2 TRBV7-2 NA ASSRFSGELF
TRBJ2-1 TRBV2 TRBD1 ASRDRTGPLDEQF
TRBJ2-2 TRBV9 TRBD2 ASSLAGTNTGELF
TRBJ2-6 TRBV27 TRBD1 ASSLRPGTGLSGANVLT
TRBJ1-1 TRBV6-5 NA ASSYSAGQTEAF
TRBJ2-7 TRBV5-8 NA ADNLLGGSYEQY
TRBJ2-2 TRBV12-3/TRBV12-4 TRBD1 ASSFGTGLTGELF
TRBJ2-2 TRBV7-2 TRBD2 ASSLFAVAGGAGGELF
TRBJ1-2 TRBV19 NA ASSIDWTYGYT
TRBJ2-5 TRBV3-1 NA ASSQTGPGETQY
TRBJ1-3 TRBV4-3 NA ASSQGPFSRARGPDAGNTIY
TRBJ2-3 TRBV29-1 NA SVEDPQTSTDTQY
TRBJ1-1 TRBV27 NA ASSVWGGNTEAF
TRBJ2-1 TRBV4-2 TRBD2 ASSQDNRASGDNEQF
TRBJ2-1 TRBV5-1 NA ASSFDIQGYNEQF
TRBJ2-2 TRBV14 NA ASSKVRGTGELF
TRBJ2-3 TRBV7-2 NA ASSFYAGTDTQY
TRBJ1-5 TRBV2 TRBD1 ASSEQGVRGNQPQH
TRBJ2-7 TRBV15 TRBD2 ATSPVRASGSYHEQY
TRBJ2-1 TRBV20-1 TRBD2 SALFTAGGSYNEQF
TRBJ1-6 TRBV7-2 NA ASSRFLGSNSPLH